Listed here are 29 T cell receptor beta chains from one sample, sequenced in a study of CD8+CD57+ T cells in acquired aplastic anemia. TCR beta VDJ combinations and CDR3 sequences were profiled from genomic DNA. TCRdb passed the reads through MiXCR, listing each CDR3 protein once. This sample has 190,000 or so distinct CDR3 sequences, with under 65% found just once. The material sequenced was sorted CD4+, CD8+, or CD8+CD57+ T cells (not recorded which) from PBMCs. Receptors originate from a human donor in good health.

The chain has TRBV10-3 and TRBJ2-2; 11 nucleotides match TRBD2. J was trimmed by 0 bases and V by 6 bases; bases with no gene match: 12. The germline V gene encodes CDR1 ENHRY and CDR2 SYGVKD. The CDR3 is 19 residues long. The CDR3 spells CAISRFLTSGVTNTGELFF. The CDR3 DNA reads TGTGCCATCAGCCGATTTTTGACTAGCGGGGTCACGAACACCGGGGAGCTGTTTTTT.

The rearrangement joins TRBV7-2 to TRBJ1-1; tentatively, D is TRBD1 (5 bases). Trimming shortened V by 9 bases and J by 0 bases, and 11 bases separated the two germline ends. The CDR3 covers 13 residues. CDR1 and CDR2 (germline): SGHTA, FQGNSA. The DNA of the CDR3 is TGTGCCAGTATTCCAGGGATGAACACTGAAGCTTTCTTT. It encodes CASIPGMNTEAFF.

The CDR3 reads CASSVVRGDYNEQFF. In nucleotides, the CDR3 is TGTGCCAGCAGCGTAGTAAGGGGAGATTACAATGAGCAGTTCTTC. The V gene is TRBV9, the J gene TRBJ2-1, with D tentatively TRBD1 or TRBD2 (5 bases each). Germline V CDR1 and CDR2: SGDLS, YYNGEE. This CDR3 has 15 amino acids. V was shortened by 0 bases and J by 4 bases, with 11 bases between the two germline ends.

The table lists this clonotype with many counts. J is TRBJ2-1 and V is TRBV13; 10 bases fit TRBD2. From germline, CDR1 is PRHDT and CDR2 FYEKMQ (reference sequence). CDR3 size: 16 residues. The J segment lost 9 bases and the V segment lost 4 bases, leaving 12 bases of the junction unmatched. The CDR3 is CASSSSIQLAGSEQFF. The CDR3 region has the DNA TGTGCCAGCAGCTCCTCAATACAACTAGCGGGGAGTGAGCAGTTCTTC.

This clonotype has a count of ten or more. The CDR3 protein is CASSLPGYEQYF. CDR3 coding DNA: TGTGCCAGCAGCCTACCGGGCTACGAGCAGTACTTC. This rearrangement joins TRBV25-1 to TRBJ2-7; D is undetermined. The CDR3 is made up of 12 amino acids. Per the germline V gene, CDR1 is MGHDK and CDR2 is SYGVNS. With 6 bases removed from V and 3 bases from J, the gap between germline ends came to 9 bases.

A note on this clonotype: A junction end diverges from the germline sequence, so it may reflect a read error. The chain couples TRBV15 to TRBJ1-3, with TRBD1 matching 8 bases. CDR3 length: 15 residues. Germline V gene data show CDR1 as LNHNV and CDR2 as YYDKDF (reference sequence). In DNA, the CDR3 is TGTGCCACCAGCAGTTGGACAGGGATAGGAAACACCATATGTTTT. Translating gives CATSSWTGIGNTICF.

This clonotype was seen ten or more times. The chain couples TRBV5-1 to TRBJ2-3; 7 bases align to TRBD1. CDR1 SGHRS and CDR2 YFSETQ come from the germline V gene. The CDR3 consists of 15 residues. The V gene end was trimmed by 0 bases and the J gene end by 0 bases; junction bases not matched to a gene: 1. The CDR3 region has the DNA TGCGCCAGCAGCTTGGGACAGGGTAGCACAGATACGCAGTATTTT. It codes for CASSLGQGSTDTQYF.

This clonotype was seen many times. The genes are TRBV20-1 and TRBJ1-2; D not certain. Trimming shortened V by 0 bases and J by 6 bases, and 8 bases separated the two germline ends. The germline gives CDR1 DFQATT, CDR2 SNEGSKA (reference sequence). CDR3 length: 12 residues. The CDR3 DNA reads TGCAGTGCTAGAGATCAGATAGATGGCTACACCTTC. Protein product: CSARDQIDGYTF.

The chain couples TRBV24-1 to TRBJ2-1; 8 positions agree with TRBD2. Looked up from germline, CDR1 is KGHDR and CDR2 is SFDVKD. V was pared by 9 bases and J by 6 bases, with 9 bases of the junction left unmatched. The CDR3 contains 14 residues. DNA for the CDR3: TGTGCCACCCTAGGAACGGGAGGGTTCAATGAGCAGTTCTTC. The encoded protein is CATLGTGGFNEQFF.

The chain uses TRBV19 and TRBJ1-4, with 11 nucleotides matching TRBD1. CDR1 and CDR2 (germline): LNHDA, SQIVND (reference sequence). The J segment lost 0 bases and the V segment lost 5 bases, leaving 5 bases of the junction unmatched. CDR3 length: 17 residues. The CDR3 DNA reads as TGTGCCAGTAGTCGTGGGACAGGGGGAACAACTAATGAAAAACTGTTTTTT. This codes for CASSRGTGGTTNEKLFF.

There are many counts of this clonotype. The chain recombines TRBV6-4 with TRBJ2-1; 8 positions agree with TRBD1. This CDR3 spans 15 amino acids. With V trimmed by 3 bases and J by 3 bases, 4 bases remained unmatched. Germline V gene data show CDR1 as MRHNA and CDR2 as SNTAGT. The CDR3 loop reads CASSEGRGLYNEQFF. The CDR3 nucleotides read TGTGCCAGCAGTGAGGGCAGGGGGCTCTACAATGAGCAGTTCTTC.

This clonotype came up a few times. The V and J genes are TRBV4-2 and TRBJ1-2; perhaps TRBD1 as D (5 bases). CDR3 length: 14 residues. Germline V gene lookup returns CDR1 LGHNA and CDR2 YNFKEQ. V shed 1 base and J shed 1 base, with 7 bases lying between them. Here the CDR3 DNA reads TGTGCCAGCAGCCAAGGACAGAGTAACTATGGCTACACCTTC. Encoded protein: CASSQGQSNYGYTF.

This clonotype has just one count. V usage is TRBV2 and J usage is TRBJ1-1; the D is unclear. This CDR3 has 14 residues. Germline CDR1 reads SNHLY; CDR2 reads FYNNEI. Trimming left V 5 bases short and J 5 bases short, with 15 bases between. DNA of the CDR3: TGTGCCAGCAGTAAGACTGGCATTGGTACTGAAGCTTTCTTT. Its protein is CASSKTGIGTEAFF.

This clonotype occurred once. The CDR3 DNA reads TGTGCCAGCAGCCGTGGGCGGGACAATGAGCAGTTCTTC. Translating gives CASSRGRDNEQFF. The chain is built from TRBV9 and TRBJ2-1, with D perhaps TRBD2 (5 bases). The CDR3 is 13 residues long. In germline, CDR1 is SGDLS, CDR2 YYNGEE. Between the trimmed V and J ends, which lost 4 bases and 5 bases, there was a span of 10 bases.

Points on this clonotype: Relative to the germline gene, one junction end is altered; a read error may explain this. This chain connects TRBV29-1 to TRBJ2-1; 16 positions agree with TRBD2. CDR1 is SQVTM, CDR2 ANQGSEA, per germline. This CDR3 region has 18 residues. The CDR3 here is CSATGTSGRESSYNERFF. CDR3 DNA: TGCAGCGCCACCGGGACTAGCGGGAGGGAAAGCTCCTACAATGAGCGGTTCTTC.

V usage is TRBV6-4 and J usage is TRBJ2-3; D perhaps matches TRBD2 (6 bases). Trimming took 6 bases from V and 2 from J, leaving 12 bases between them. Germline-derived CDR1 and CDR2 are MRHNA and SNTAGT. The CDR3 is 14 residues long. This CDR3 reads CASSRREDTDTQYF. CDR3 in DNA: TGTGCCAGCAGCCGCAGGGAGGACACAGATACGCAGTATTTT.

The rearrangement joins TRBV4-2 to TRBJ2-1, with D maybe TRBD1 (6 bases). The germline V gene encodes CDR1 LGHNA and CDR2 YNFKEQ. The length of the CDR3 is 11 residues. Trimming shortened V by 6 bases and J by 10 bases, and 10 bases separated the two germline ends. CDR3 coding DNA: TGTGCCAGCAGAGCGGACAGCGAGCAGTTCTTC. It is translated as CASRADSEQFF.

The chain combines TRBV20-1 with TRBJ1-3; D unresolved. Germline V CDR1 and CDR2: DFQATT, SNEGSKA (reference sequence). The V gene lost 3 bases and the J gene lost 2 bases, with 5 bases spanning the gap. The CDR3 spans 12 residues. CDR3: CSARTAGNTIYF. CDR3 bases: TGCAGTGCTAGGACGGCTGGAAACACCATATATTTT.

This clonotype was seen many times. This chain uses TRBV5-6 with TRBJ1-1, with 7 bases lining up with TRBD1. The length of the CDR3 is 15 residues. Germline V gives CDR1 SGHDT, CDR2 YYEEEE. With V trimmed by 1 base and J by 6 bases, 9 bases remained unmatched. CDR3 coding DNA: TGTGCCAGCAGCTTGATACTGCAGGGGGGGTCTGAAGCTTTCTTT. Its protein product is CASSLILQGGSEAFF.

The V call is TRBV10-3, the J call TRBJ1-4; possible D gene TRBD1, 6 bases. Between the trimmed V and J ends, which lost 2 bases and 6 bases, there was a span of 13 bases. The CDR3 totals 15 residues. The V gene's germline CDR1 is ENHRY and CDR2 SYGVKD. The CDR3 loop reads CAISEGTGSDEKLFF. CDR3 coding DNA: TGTGCCATCAGTGAGGGAACAGGGAGTGATGAAAAACTGTTTTTT.

V is TRBV2 and J is TRBJ2-7; D is possibly TRBD1 (6 bases). Germline V gene sequence: CDR1 SNHLY, CDR2 FYNNEI. CDR3 size: 13 residues. Trimming cost V 7 bases and J 6 bases, with 16 bases left between them. CDR3 sequence: CASNGRGTPEQYF. For the CDR3, the DNA is TGTGCCAGCAATGGACGAGGGACACCCGAGCAGTACTTC. The entire variable domain, with the rest obtained from reference TRBV2 and TRBJ2-7, is as follows: EPEVTQTPSHQVTQMGQEVILRCVPISNHLYFYWYRQILGQKVEFLVSFYNNEISEKSEIFDDQFSVERPDGSNFTLKIRSTKLEDSAMYFCASNGRGTPEQYFGPGTRLTVT.

Points on this clonotype: A much bigger clone sits one base away, suggesting this may be a read error. V and J are TRBV5-1 and TRBJ2-1; TRBD2 matches 9 bases. Trimming removed 1 base from V and 7 bases from J; junction bases left unmatched: 12. Germline V gives CDR1 SGHRS, CDR2 YFSETQ. This CDR3 has 17 residues. The CDR3 sequence is CASSLRPAGGPRNEQFF. The DNA for the CDR3 is TGCGCCAGCAGCTTGCGGCCCGCGGGGGGGCCGAGGAATGAGCAGTTCTTC.

The chain employs TRBV6-5 and TRBJ2-7, with 10 bases identical to TRBD2. J gave up 4 bases and V 4 bases, and 4 bases lay outside the gene matches. Looked up from germline, CDR1 is MNHEY and CDR2 is SVGAGI. CDR3 length equals 14 residues. The CDR3 region is CASSLLAGKYEQYF. The CDR3, as DNA: TGTGCCAGCAGTTTACTAGCGGGGAAGTACGAGCAGTACTTC.

In its sample, this clonotype was seen once. The chain has TRBV2 and TRBJ1-6, with D tentatively TRBD1 (5 bases). V was pared by 5 bases and J by 9 bases, with 23 bases between. Germline V gives CDR1 SNHLY, CDR2 FYNNEI. This CDR3 has 17 residues. DNA of the CDR3: TGTGCCAGCAGTAGATGGTTATCCCAGGGCCCTAGTTCACCCCTCCACTTT. It translates to CASSRWLSQGPSSPLHF.

The chain recombines TRBV2 with TRBJ1-2, with 8 positions matching TRBD1. Germline trimming cut 8 bases from V and 4 bases from J; bases unmatched to any gene: 12. The CDR3 consists of 15 residues. CDR1 SNHLY and CDR2 FYNNEI come from the germline V gene. The CDR3 loop is CASLLEGQGLYGYTF. CDR3 bases: TGTGCCAGCTTACTTGAAGGACAGGGCCTCTATGGCTACACCTTC.

This clonotype was detected ten times or more. V and J are TRBV7-9 and TRBJ2-5, with D uncertain. Germline loops: CDR1 SEHNR, CDR2 FQNEAQ (reference sequence). V gave up 2 bases and J gave up 5 bases, with 12 bases separating them. This CDR3 has 14 amino acids. Here the CDR3 reads CASSLSGYDETQYF. The CDR3 coding sequence is TGTGCCAGCAGCTTAAGTGGGTACGACGAGACCCAGTACTTC.

The chain links TRBV7-9 to TRBJ2-1, with TRBD2 identical over 8 bases. This CDR3 region has 17 residues. CDR1 and CDR2 (germline): SEHNR, FQNEAQ (reference sequence). The trim removed 5 bases at V and 5 bases at J, leaving 14 bases unmatched. In nucleotides, the CDR3 is TGTGCCAGCAGCCCCAGACTTGTAGCGGGACTAGACAATGAGCAGTTCTTC. Translating it yields CASSPRLVAGLDNEQFF.

The chain has TRBV2 and TRBJ1-6; tentatively, D is TRBD1 (5 bases). The CDR3 sequence is 14 residues long. V was clipped by 3 bases and J by 4 bases, with 7 bases between them. From germline, CDR1 is SNHLY and CDR2 FYNNEI. The CDR3 spells CASSDGAYNSPLHF. The DNA for the CDR3 is TGTGCCAGCAGTGATGGGGCTTATAATTCACCCCTCCACTTT.

The chain recombines TRBV24-1 with TRBJ2-2, with D possibly matching TRBD1 (5 bases). Trimming took off 7 bases at V and 1 base at J, with 9 bases between the two ends. Germline CDR1 KGHDR, CDR2 SFDVKD. The CDR3 is 14 amino acids. This CDR3 reads CATRGPRNTGELFF. Written as DNA, the CDR3 is TGTGCCACCAGGGGGCCGCGGAACACCGGGGAGCTGTTTTTT.